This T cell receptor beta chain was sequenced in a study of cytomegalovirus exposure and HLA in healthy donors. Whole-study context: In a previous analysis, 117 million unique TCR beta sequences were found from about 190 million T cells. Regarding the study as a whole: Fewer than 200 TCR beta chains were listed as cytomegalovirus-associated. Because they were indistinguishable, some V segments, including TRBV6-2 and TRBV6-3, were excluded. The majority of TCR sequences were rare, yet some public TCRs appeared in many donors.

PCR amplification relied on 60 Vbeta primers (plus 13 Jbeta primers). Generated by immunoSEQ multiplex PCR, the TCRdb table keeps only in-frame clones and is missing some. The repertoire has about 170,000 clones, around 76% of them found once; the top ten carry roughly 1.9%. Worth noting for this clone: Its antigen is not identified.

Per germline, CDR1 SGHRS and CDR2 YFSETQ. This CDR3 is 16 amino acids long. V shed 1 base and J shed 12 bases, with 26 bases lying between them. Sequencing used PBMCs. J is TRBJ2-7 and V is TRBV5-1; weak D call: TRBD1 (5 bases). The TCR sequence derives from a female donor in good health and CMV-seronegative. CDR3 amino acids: CASSLTQDTPFSWWYF. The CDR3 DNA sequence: TGCGCCAGCAGCTTGACGCAGGACACCCCGTTTTCTTGGTGGTACTTC. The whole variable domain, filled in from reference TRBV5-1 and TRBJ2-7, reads KAGVTQTPRYLIKTRGQQVTLSCSPISGHRSVSWYQQTPGQGLQFLFEYFSETQRNKGNFPGRFSGRQFSNSRSEMNVSTLELGDSALYLCASSLTQDTPFSWWYFGPGTRLTVT.